Given below is one T cell receptor (beta chain) in context. Looked up from germline, CDR1 is SGHTA and CDR2 is FQGTGA. The junction had 2 bases not matched to a gene; V was cut back by 4 bases and J by 0 bases. CDR3 size: 14 residues. These data come from a study of blood T cell repertoires in COVID-19. In the study overall: T cells, B-cell-depleted T cells, or PBMCs supplied cDNA or gDNA.

The data were produced by immunoSEQ multiplex PCR, yet TCRdb's version contains in-frame clones alone and is incomplete. The data contain 350,000 to 400,000 clones, 90% of them seen just once; the ten biggest clones take up 6% to 7.5%. The receptor comes from a man between 18 and 35 years old with active or convalescent COVID-19. The chain is built from TRBV7-3 and TRBJ1-1; 7 bases are shared with TRBD1. Material for sequencing was peripheral blood. The CDR3 DNA reads as TGTGCCAGCAGCTCGGGACAGCTGAACACTGAAGCTTTCTTT. Its protein is CASSSGQLNTEAFF.